These 23 T cell receptor beta chains share one sample of origin, sequenced in a study of naive and memory T cell subsets. Four PCR rounds used nested alpha and beta constant region primers plus the SP2 primer. TCRdb independently ran MiXCR on the UMI-ligation and nested PCR reads; one entry per CDR3 protein. The table shows 20,000 to 25,000 distinct CDR3 sequences, with 5.5% to 7.5% occurring only once. Treatment indicated: skin biopsy from PPD injection site in Mantoux-positive individual. A UMI-containing oligonucleotide was joined by 3' ligation to the TCR cDNA template. Here the sequenced sample was skin, taken from a tuberculin skin test site. Receptors originate from an adult in good health.

This chain links TRBV7-2 with TRBJ2-1; TRBD2 aligns across 9 bases. The CDR3 runs to 19 residues. The ends lost 0 bases at V and 5 bases at J; junction bases unmatched: 14. The germline gives CDR1 SGHTA, CDR2 FQGNSA. The CDR3 loop is CASSLARLAGPFRNNEQFF. In DNA form, the CDR3 reads TGTGCCAGCAGCTTAGCAAGGCTAGCGGGACCTTTCAGAAACAATGAGCAGTTCTTC.

This clonotype was seen more than once but under ten times. This sequence joins TRBV11-2 and TRBJ1-2; D is ambiguous. From germline, CDR1 is SGHAT and CDR2 FQNNGV. The V end lost 7 bases, the J end lost 2 bases, and 14 bases lay between the germline ends. CDR3 length equals 14 residues. The DNA for the CDR3 is TGTGCCAGCACAATAGGTTCCTGGAACTATGGCTACACCTTC. Translating gives CASTIGSWNYGYTF.

The sample holds many counts of this clonotype. This chain connects TRBV19 to TRBJ2-1; TRBD2 matches at 10 bases. The CDR3 is 16 residues long. Per germline, CDR1 LNHDA and CDR2 SQIVND (reference sequence). With V trimmed by 5 bases and J by 2 bases, 6 bases remained unmatched. CDR3 loop: CASSSRTSGPYNEQFF. The CDR3 bases are TGTGCCAGTAGTTCCCGGACTAGCGGACCCTACAATGAGCAGTTCTTC.

This clonotype was seen ten or more times. The V call is TRBV4-1, the J call TRBJ1-1; tentative D call: TRBD1 (5 bases). V was pared by 1 base and J by 4 bases, with 13 bases between. CDR3 length: 15 residues. From germline, CDR1 is MGHRA and CDR2 YSYEKL. The CDR3 region has the DNA TGCGCCAGCAGCCAAGTCTGGGGCGGCGGCACTGAAGCTTTCTTT. It encodes CASSQVWGGGTEAFF.

This clonotype came up many times. The DNA is omitted, as the CDR3 cannot be located on it reliably, and the CDR3 follows TCRdb's listing. This chain uses TRBV11-2 with TRBJ1-2; the table's D gene call, TRBD1, was not cross checked with the DNA. Per germline, CDR1 SGHAT and CDR2 FQNNGV. Including both end residues, the CDR3 is 15 amino acids long. The CDR3 is CASSFGGGSSYGDTF.

The sample holds many counts of this clonotype. The chain joins TRBV6-1 to TRBJ1-2; D uncertain. Germline-derived CDR1 and CDR2 are MNHNS and SASEGT. V was shortened by 4 bases and J by 8 bases, with 11 bases between the two germline ends. The CDR3 runs 12 residues. The CDR3 protein is CASSADFRGYTF. CDR3 sequence (DNA): TGTGCCAGCAGTGCGGACTTCCGCGGCTACACCTTC.

This clonotype was seen repeatedly, ten times or more. The chain combines TRBV28 with TRBJ2-1; D possibly uses TRBD1 or TRBD2 (5 bases each). The germline CDR1 and CDR2 sequences are MDHEN and SYDVKM. The CDR3 runs to 16 residues. Between the trimmed V and J ends, which lost 6 bases and 6 bases, there was a span of 21 bases. In DNA form, the CDR3 reads TGTGCCAGCAGGCCCCGAGGGGCGGAGCGGCCCAATGAGCAGTTCTTC. Its translation: CASRPRGAERPNEQFF.

This clonotype is categorized as medium-sized. The CDR3 loop is CAIGRQGNSPDTQYF. Here the CDR3 DNA reads TGTGCCATCGGTCGGCAGGGAAACTCTCCAGATACGCAGTATTTT. The gene calls are TRBV27 and TRBJ2-3; a weak D match, TRBD1 (5 bases). The germline V gene has CDR1 MNHEY and CDR2 SMNVEV (reference sequence). The CDR3 contains 15 residues. Deletions cut 10 bases from V and 4 bases from J, with 21 bases between.

This clonotype was seen at least ten times. The chain has TRBV2 and TRBJ2-7, with TRBD1 matching 10 bases. The CDR3 has 14 residues. Trimming cost V 6 bases and J 3 bases; bases outside gene matches: 5. Germline CDR1 and CDR2: SNHLY and FYNNEI. The CDR3 sequence is CASSADRGFYEQYF. CDR3 DNA: TGTGCCAGCAGCGCGGACAGGGGGTTCTACGAGCAGTACTTC.

This clonotype was observed at least ten times. The rearrangement links TRBV7-9 to TRBJ1-5, with TRBD1 matching over 8 bases. This CDR3 contains 15 residues. With V trimmed by 5 bases and J by 7 bases, 10 bases remained unmatched. Germline values: CDR1 SEHNR, CDR2 FQNEAQ (reference sequence). CDR3 loop: CASSTGTGLWQPQHF. CDR3 nucleotides: TGTGCCAGCAGCACCGGGACAGGTCTTTGGCAGCCCCAGCATTTT.

This clonotype is termed medium-sized. The chain carries TRBV6-1 and TRBJ2-7; D perhaps matches TRBD2 (5 bases). This CDR3 is 13 amino acids long. Germline V gene sequence: CDR1 MNHNS, CDR2 SASEGT. V lost 8 bases and J 0 bases, leaving 11 bases between the germline ends. In nucleotides, the CDR3 is TGTGCCAGCCGTTTGGAGGTCTCCTACGAGCAGTACTTC. It is translated as CASRLEVSYEQYF.

This clonotype was seen repeatedly, ten times or more. V and J are TRBV5-1 and TRBJ2-7, with TRBD1 matching 10 bases. V dropped 4 bases and J dropped 3; count of bases not matched to a gene: 7. The CDR3 is 15 residues long. Looked up from germline, CDR1 is SGHRS and CDR2 is YFSETQ. This chain's CDR3 is CASSLGQGYSYEQYF. CDR3 DNA: TGCGCCAGCAGCCTGGGACAGGGGTATAGCTACGAGCAGTACTTC.

This clonotype has a count of ten or more. CDR3: CASTLPTPIGEQFF. In DNA form, the CDR3 reads TGTGCCAGCACTCTACCGACCCCGATCGGTGAGCAGTTCTTC. The V and J genes are TRBV28 and TRBJ2-1; D not certain. The V gene's germline CDR1 is MDHEN and CDR2 SYDVKM. This CDR3 comprises 14 residues. Trimming took off 7 bases at V and 9 bases at J, with 19 bases between the two ends.

In this sample, this clonotype turned up a few times. The rearrangement uses TRBV9 and TRBJ2-1, with 10 bases that match TRBD2. Germline V CDR1 and CDR2: SGDLS, YYNGEE. This CDR3 comprises 17 residues. With V trimmed by 2 bases and J by 6 bases, 11 bases remained unmatched. CDR3 residues: CASSVFPEASGSNEQFF. CDR3 sequence (DNA): TGTGCCAGCAGCGTCTTCCCTGAAGCTAGCGGGAGCAATGAGCAGTTCTTC.

This clonotype was recorded at least ten times. The chain carries TRBV7-2 and TRBJ1-6, with D perhaps TRBD1 (6 bases). CDR3 length: 17 residues. Per germline, CDR1 SGHTA and CDR2 FQGNSA. The V end was cut by 5 bases, the J end by 5 bases, with 19 bases between. Written as DNA, the CDR3 is TGTGCCAGCAGCCCCCCCAACCGGGCAGGGGATAATTCACCCCTCCACTTT. Encoded protein: CASSPPNRAGDNSPLHF. Using reference TRBV7-2 and TRBJ1-6 for the parts outside the CDR3, the full variable domain is GAGVSQSPSNKVTEKGKDVELRCDPISGHTALYWYRQSLGQGLEFLIYFQGNSAPDKSGLPSDRFSAERTGGSVSTLTIQRTQQEDSAVYLCASSPPNRAGDNSPLHFGNGTRLTVT.

This clonotype was found many times. The rearrangement uses TRBV9 and TRBJ1-3, with TRBD1 matching over 9 bases. V dropped 4 bases and J dropped 9; count of bases not matched to a gene: 8. The CDR3 is 14 amino acids. Germline V gives CDR1 SGDLS, CDR2 YYNGEE. The CDR3 sequence is CASSPGQGIGTIYF. Here the CDR3 DNA reads TGTGCCAGCAGCCCAGGACAGGGGATTGGCACCATATATTTT.

The sample holds many counts of this clonotype. This chain joins TRBV18 and TRBJ1-1; TRBD1 agrees at 10 bases. V trimming: 2 bases; J trimming: 2 bases; junction bases outside the gene matches: 2. The CDR3 sequence is 15 residues long. The germline gives CDR1 KGHSH, CDR2 LQKENI. CDR3 nucleotide sequence: TGTGCCAGCTCACCAGGACAGGGGGGAAACACTGAAGCTTTCTTT. This sequence encodes CASSPGQGGNTEAFF.

By share, this clonotype counts as medium-sized. The rearrangement uses TRBV29-1 and TRBJ2-7, with 10 positions matching TRBD2. The CDR3 runs 13 residues. V was clipped by 6 bases and J by 0 bases; unmatched bases: 2. Germline CDR1 SQVTM, CDR2 ANQGSEA. The CDR3 loop reads CSVLAGDSYEQYF. The CDR3 DNA is TGCAGCGTCCTAGCGGGAGACTCCTACGAGCAGTACTTC.

This clonotype occurred many times. This rearrangement joins TRBV20-1 to TRBJ2-6; TRBD1 agrees at 7 bases. The V segment lost 5 bases and the J segment 0 bases; nucleotides outside the gene matches: 7. The CDR3 has 16 amino acids. Looked up from germline, CDR1 is DFQATT and CDR2 is SNEGSKA (reference sequence). CDR3 in DNA: TGCAGTGCTCGACAGGGCGCAACCTCTGGGGCCAACGTCCTGACTTTC. Translated, it gives CSARQGATSGANVLTF.

The table lists this clonotype with many counts. The chain combines TRBV19 with TRBJ2-7, with D tentatively TRBD1 (5 bases). This CDR3 has 13 residues. The V end was cut by 2 bases, the J end by 2 bases, with 7 bases between. The V gene's germline CDR1 is LNHDA and CDR2 SQIVND (reference sequence). The CDR3 here is CASSIQGPYEQYF. The CDR3, as DNA: TGTGCCAGTAGTATACAGGGTCCCTACGAGCAGTACTTC.

This clonotype was picked up a small number of times. This rearrangement joins TRBV10-3 to TRBJ2-7; D is possibly TRBD2 (6 bases). There are 13 residues in the CDR3. CDR1 ENHRY and CDR2 SYGVKD come from the germline V gene. V was shortened by 6 bases and J by 3 bases, with 12 bases between the two germline ends. CDR3 loop: CAISPQGGYEQYF. The CDR3 nucleotides are TGTGCCATCAGCCCTCAGGGAGGCTACGAGCAGTACTTC.

This clonotype was observed many times. The chain is built from TRBV29-1 and TRBJ2-3, with D possibly called TRBD1 or TRBD2 (5 bases each). This CDR3 comprises 15 residues. Germline V gives CDR1 SQVTM, CDR2 ANQGSEA. V lost 2 bases and J lost 2, with 14 bases in between. The CDR3 sequence is CSVEPAGTPTDTQYF. The CDR3 DNA is TGCAGCGTTGAACCAGCTGGGACCCCCACAGATACGCAGTATTTT.

This clonotype was found many times. The rearrangement uses TRBV5-4 and TRBJ2-2; 8 positions agree with TRBD1. The J segment lost 7 bases and the V segment lost 5 bases, leaving 13 bases of the junction unmatched. The CDR3 extends over 16 amino acids. Germline V gene sequence: CDR1 SGHNT, CDR2 YYREEE (reference sequence). The DNA of the CDR3 is TGTGCCAGCAGTTCCCGGACAGGGAGATACGGCGGGGAGCTGTTTTTT. Its protein product is CASSSRTGRYGGELFF. The whole variable domain, remainder taken from reference TRBV5-4 and TRBJ2-2, is ETGVTQSPTHLIKTRGQQVTLRCSSQSGHNTVSWYQQALGQGPQFIFQYYREEENGRGNFPPRFSGLQFPNYSSELNVNALELDDSALYLCASSSRTGRYGGELFFGEGSRLTVL.